This record looks at one TCR beta chain sequence and its context. The target antigen is unknown. Produced via immunoSEQ multiplex PCR; TCRdb's table is partial and in-frame only. Here the sample spans about 330,000 clones, approximately 79% being singletons. The data originate from a study of shared clonotypes between healthy human individuals. Study-level points and caveats: Among a handful of donors, about 4.6% of naive CD4 clonotypes were found in common.

The TCR originated in a man aged 25-45 years in good health. The specimen sequenced was memory CD4+ T cells sorted from blood. Subset defined: CD45RA-negative fraction.

This CDR3 is CASSVGLASGELFF. CDR3 bases: TGTGCCAGCAGCGTAGGTCTAGCGTCAGGGGAGCTGTTTTTT. The rearrangement links TRBV9 to TRBJ2-2; D is perhaps TRBD2 (6 bases). V was clipped by 0 bases and J by 8 bases, with 11 bases between them. This CDR3 has 14 residues. CDR1 is SGDLS and CDR2 is YYNGEE in the germline V gene.